This T cell receptor beta chain was captured in a study of T cells in Graves' hyperthyroidism and ophthalmopathy (dated by TCRdb to about 2019). Looking at the study overall: Peripheral blood was sampled at the time of initial diagnosis, prior to any treatment. Following sampling, methimazole starting at 30 mg daily was given to hyperthyroidism patients, and high-dose intravenous methylprednisolone was given to ophthalmopathy patients. In more than 5 Graves' hyperthyroidism patients, the study also compared T-cell repertoires from thyroid tissue with T-cell repertoires from blood. Prospective prediction of ophthalmopathy was tested in an independent validation cohort consisting of about 20 hyperthyroidism patients and some 15 patients who later progressed to ophthalmopathy. TCR Vbeta CDR3 sequencing of 135 peripheral blood samples (under 45 ophthalmopathy, about 74 hyperthyroidism and some 17 progressor patients) is reported in the paper. To identify distinguishing TCR V-J signatures, a discovery cohort of 95 to 100 patients was used, comprising 43 with Graves' ophthalmopathy and 57 with stable Graves' hyperthyroidism. The 100 or so discovery patients were divided at random into training and test sets in a 7:3 ratio.

Ophthalmopathy patients had moderately to severely active disease, with a Clinical Activity Score of 3 or more, a NOSPECS grade of 4 or more, and a disease duration of less than 3 months. The study excluded patients with uncontrolled infections, other autoimmune diseases, pregnancy or lactation. Diagnoses were established on the basis of clinical symptoms, serum thyroxine and TRAb, thyroid ultrasound, and orbital computed tomography. PBMCs were separated from roughly 10 ml of fresh peripheral blood using Ficoll-Paque density gradient centrifugation. Total RNA was extracted with Trizol reagent, and quality was checked on an Agilent 2100 Bioanalyzer. The TCR beta CDR3 regions were amplified from RNA transcripts. The first round of RT-PCR for the TCR CDR3 was performed with the HTBI primer set and the Qiagen OneStep RT-PCR kit. A second multiplex PCR round built the libraries, followed by size selection and purification. Libraries were sequenced paired-end with 100 bp reads on an Illumina HiSeq2000. The paper's processing steps were these. Raw data were processed with SOAPnuke, discarding reads with adapters, uncalled bases, mean Phred below 15, or no exact constant-primer or identifier match. COPE v1.2.5 was used to merge the high-quality paired reads, and each unique nucleotide sequence was defined as a clonotype. MiTCR v1.1 was used to align clonotypes to the IMGT TRBV, TRBD and TRBJ reference segments. Analysis was restricted to V-J combinations with a frequency above 0.0001, which covered about 99% of repertoires. A TCS score was defined as the ratio of F50 (clonal expansion) to E x V (chaos), with BLOSUM62-based TCRdist applied between CDR3 peptides within each V-J. Welch's t-statistics and random forest reduced 450 to 600 V-J features to about 12, which were used in a naive Bayes classifier (R e1071). The public reads were reanalyzed by TCRdb: fastp trimming at Q25, MiXCR alignment, in-frame beta chains only. Entries are consolidated by CDR3 protein sequence, retaining the most common genes and DNA. The V and J calls, along with clone size, are taken from TCRdb and not from the paper's own processing. The sample contains about 290,000 distinct CDR3 sequences, approximately 18% of them found a single time. About two fifths of the sample is in the top ten clones.

CDR3 length: 14 amino acids, cysteine to phenylalanine. Only the CDR3 DNA is retained, 42 bases long and in frame from the first base. In the germline V gene, CDR1 corresponds to SGHVS and CDR2 to FQNEAQ. The V end loses 0 bases and the J end loses 4 bases, and a stretch of 10 bases separates them. This clonotype showed up many times. It has no known antigen specificity. Base quality data are lacking; no much larger clone is found one base away. The investigation overall reported the following: No statistical method was used to fix the sample size in advance, and group allocation was not hidden from the investigators. In validation, the model predicted progression to ophthalmopathy a median of about 5.9 months before onset, with roughly 70% sensitivity and around 76% specificity. A model built on a 13 V-J signature distinguished ophthalmopathy from stable hyperthyroidism, reaching 85% to 90% sensitivity and about 81% specificity in cross-validation and 80%/75% in testing. Most expanded thyroid clonotypes (frequency above 0.001) were also detected in blood, suggesting blood repertoires may reflect thyroid immune responses.

Sequenced: blood. The V gene is TRBV7-8 and the J gene is TRBJ2-7; the D gene cannot be named for sure. The receptor's source is a man aged 50-60 years with Graves' ophthalmopathy. The nucleotide sequence is given as TGTGCCAGCAGCTTAGCGGACGGCCCGTACGAGCAGTACTTC. Its translation is CASSLADGPYEQYF.